This T cell receptor (beta chain) comes out of a study of blood T cell repertoires in COVID-19. Study-level information: Specimens from acute and convalescent COVID-19 originated in the United States, Italy and Spain. Sources were T cells, B-cell-depleted T cells, or PBMCs; the material itself was cDNA or gDNA.

CDR3 length: 14 residues. Germline V gene sequence: CDR1 SGHTS, CDR2 YDEGEE. V lost 4 bases to trimming and J lost 1 base, with 6 bases between them. The authors' processing: Reference gene primer amplification gave estimated nucleated cell counts. The method was immunoSEQ multiplex PCR; TCRdb's version includes in-frame clones alone and lacks a portion of them. V and J calls and clone size come straight from that table; D and trimming were deduced from the DNA. The sample includes 150,000 to 200,000 clones, 65% to 80% seen only once; the top ten take approximately 16%. Everyone who took part was roughly 18 to 89 years old, and they came from 24 US areas. This clone is a singleton in its sample.

The rearrangement links TRBV5-8 to TRBJ1-6; D unresolved. The clonotype originates from a woman aged 50 to 60 with acute COVID-19. Input material: PBMCs or T cells enriched from blood (not recorded which). The CDR3 region has the DNA TGTGCCAGCAGCCGCCGGTCCTATAATTCACCCCTCCACTTT. Its protein is CASSRRSYNSPLHF. Combining the CDR3 with reference TRBV5-8 and TRBJ1-6 gives the whole variable domain EAGVTQSPTHLIKTRGQQATLRCSPISGHTSVYWYQQALGLGLQFLLWYDEGEERNRGNFPPRFSGRQFPNYSSELNVNALELEDSALYLCASSRRSYNSPLHFGNGTRLTVT.